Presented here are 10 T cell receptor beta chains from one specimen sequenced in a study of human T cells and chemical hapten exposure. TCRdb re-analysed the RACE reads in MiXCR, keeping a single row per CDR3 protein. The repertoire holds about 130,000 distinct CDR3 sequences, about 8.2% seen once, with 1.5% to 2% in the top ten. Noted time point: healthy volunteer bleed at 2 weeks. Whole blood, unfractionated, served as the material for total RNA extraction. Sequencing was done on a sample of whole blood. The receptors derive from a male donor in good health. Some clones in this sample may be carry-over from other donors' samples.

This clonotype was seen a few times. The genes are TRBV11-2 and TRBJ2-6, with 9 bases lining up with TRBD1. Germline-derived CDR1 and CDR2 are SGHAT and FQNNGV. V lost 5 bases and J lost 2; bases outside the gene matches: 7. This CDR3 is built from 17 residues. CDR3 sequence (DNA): TGTGCCAGCAGCCCGCGGGACAGGGTTACTGGGGCCAACGTCCTGACTTTC. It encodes CASSPRDRVTGANVLTF.

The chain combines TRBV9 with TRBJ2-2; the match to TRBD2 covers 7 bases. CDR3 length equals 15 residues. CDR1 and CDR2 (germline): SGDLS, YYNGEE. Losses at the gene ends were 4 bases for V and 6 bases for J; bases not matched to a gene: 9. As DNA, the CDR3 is TGTGCCAGCAGCCCTTGGACTAGTAGTGCCGGGGAGCTGTTTTTT. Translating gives CASSPWTSSAGELFF.

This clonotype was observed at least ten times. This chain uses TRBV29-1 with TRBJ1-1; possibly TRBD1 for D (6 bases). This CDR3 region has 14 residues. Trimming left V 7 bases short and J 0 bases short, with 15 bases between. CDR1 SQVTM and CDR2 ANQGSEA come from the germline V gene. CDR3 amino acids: CSGGGRLMNTEAFF. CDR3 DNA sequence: TGCAGCGGGGGGGGGCGTTTGATGAACACTGAAGCTTTCTTT.

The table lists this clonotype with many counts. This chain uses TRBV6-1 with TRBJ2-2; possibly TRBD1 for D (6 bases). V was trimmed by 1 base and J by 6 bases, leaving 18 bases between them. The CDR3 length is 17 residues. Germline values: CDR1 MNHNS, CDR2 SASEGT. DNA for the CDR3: TGTGCCAGCAGTGAAGGCGAATTTAGGGGGTTCGCCGGGGAGCTGTTTTTT. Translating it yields CASSEGEFRGFAGELFF.

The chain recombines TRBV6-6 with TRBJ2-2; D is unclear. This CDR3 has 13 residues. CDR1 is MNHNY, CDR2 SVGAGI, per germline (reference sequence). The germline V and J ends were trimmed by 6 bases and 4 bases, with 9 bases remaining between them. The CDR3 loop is CASRPISTGELFF. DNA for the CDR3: TGTGCCAGCAGGCCCATAAGCACCGGGGAGCTGTTTTTT.

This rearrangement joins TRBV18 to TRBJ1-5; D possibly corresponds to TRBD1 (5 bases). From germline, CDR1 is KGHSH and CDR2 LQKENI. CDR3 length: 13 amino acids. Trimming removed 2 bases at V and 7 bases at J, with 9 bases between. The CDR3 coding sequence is TGTGCCAGCTCACCATTCGGGGGACAGCCCCAGCATTTT. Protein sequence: CASSPFGGQPQHF.

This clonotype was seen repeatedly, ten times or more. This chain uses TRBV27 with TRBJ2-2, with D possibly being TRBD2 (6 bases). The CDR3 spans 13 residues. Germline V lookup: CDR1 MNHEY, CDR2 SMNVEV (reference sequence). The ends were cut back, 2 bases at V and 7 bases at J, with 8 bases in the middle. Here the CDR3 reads CASSLGGIGELFF. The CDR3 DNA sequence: TGTGCCAGCAGTTTAGGAGGGATCGGGGAGCTGTTTTTT.

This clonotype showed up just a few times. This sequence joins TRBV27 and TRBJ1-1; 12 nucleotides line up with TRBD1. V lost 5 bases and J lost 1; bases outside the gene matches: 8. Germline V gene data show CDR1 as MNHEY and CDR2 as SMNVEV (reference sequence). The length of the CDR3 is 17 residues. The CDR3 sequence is CASSPRGDRGPNTEAFF. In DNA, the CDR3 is TGTGCCAGCAGTCCTAGGGGGGACAGGGGGCCGAACACTGAAGCTTTCTTT.

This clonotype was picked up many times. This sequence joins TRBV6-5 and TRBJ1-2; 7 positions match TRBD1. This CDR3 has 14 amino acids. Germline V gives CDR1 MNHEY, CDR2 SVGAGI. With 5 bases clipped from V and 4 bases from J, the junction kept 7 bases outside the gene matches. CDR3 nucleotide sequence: TGTGCCAGCAGTCTCGGACAGGCCCCCTATGGCTACACCTTC. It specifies CASSLGQAPYGYTF.

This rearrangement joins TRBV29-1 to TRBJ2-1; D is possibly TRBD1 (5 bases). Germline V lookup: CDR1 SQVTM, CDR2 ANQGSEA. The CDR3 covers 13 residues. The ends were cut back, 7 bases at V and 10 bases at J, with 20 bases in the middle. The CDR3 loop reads CSGASSPDREQFF. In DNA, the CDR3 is TGCAGCGGCGCCTCAAGCCCCGACAGAGAGCAGTTCTTC.